The rows below give T cell receptor beta chains drawn from one sample of a study of shared clonotypes between healthy human individuals. Clones were sequenced by immunoSEQ multiplex PCR, and TCRdb holds only the in-frame ones, with some missing. This sample carries about 480,000 clones, around 79% of them seen once, and the ten largest clones take roughly an eighth. What was sequenced was PBMCs. The origin of the receptors is a woman aged 40 to 50 in good health. Some clones in this sample may be carry-over from other donors' samples. Both conserved end residues are part of each CDR3. A D gene is named only where the DNA matches it firmly. A clone size is listed for some rows: how often the clone was seen (once, few, many), or a class if it is expanded.

clone size	D gene	V gene	J gene	CDR3 protein	CDR3 DNA
few	TRBD2	TRBV5-1	TRBJ2-1	CASSLRTSGVHYNEQFF	TGCGCCAGCAGCTTGAGGACTAGCGGGGTCCACTACAATGAGCAGTTCTTC
.	.	TRBV5-1	TRBJ1-2	CASRKAGETYGYTF	TGCGCCAGCAGAAAGGCGGGAGAGACCTATGGCTACACCTTC
.	.	TRBV28	TRBJ2-1	CASTQGGLAAYNEQFF	TGTGCCAGCACCCAGGGGGGCCTAGCGGCTTACAATGAGCAGTTCTTC
.	TRBD1	TRBV28	TRBJ1-3	CASSSGGGVSGNTIYF	TGTGCCAGCAGTTCAGGGGGAGGGGTCTCTGGAAACACCATATATTTT
.	.	TRBV4-2	TRBJ1-4	CASSQDRDLREKLFF	TGTGCCAGCAGCCAAGACAGGGACTTGAGAGAAAAACTGTTTTTT
.	.	TRBV7-3	TRBJ2-1	CASSLTGAGSNEQFF	TGTGCCAGCAGCTTAACTGGGGCAGGCTCCAATGAGCAGTTCTTC
.	TRBD1	TRBV5-1	TRBJ2-3	CASRVGGAATDTQYF	TGCGCCAGCAGAGTAGGGGGCGCAGCCACAGATACGCAGTATTTT
.	.	TRBV6-1	TRBJ2-2	CASSESGGELFF	TGTGCCAGCAGTGAATCGGGCGGGGAGCTGTTTTTT
once	.	TRBV11-1	TRBJ2-3	CASSTRQDTQYF	TGTGCCAGCAGCACCCGTCAAGATACGCAGTATTTT
.	TRBD2	TRBV28	TRBJ2-1	CASSPLAGGYNEQFF	TGTGCCAGCAGTCCCCTAGCGGGAGGGTACAATGAGCAGTTCTTC
.	.	TRBV4-2	TRBJ1-4	CASSPWTATNEKLFF	TGTGCCAGCAGCCCCTGGACGGCAACTAATGAAAAACTGTTTTTT
.	TRBD2	TRBV15	TRBJ2-7	CATSRGEAGVREQYF	TGTGCCACCAGCAGAGGGGAAGCGGGAGTTCGCGAGCAGTACTTC
.	TRBD2	TRBV4-1	TRBJ2-3	CASSQVGLAGTDTQYF	TGCGCCAGCAGCCAAGTGGGACTAGCGGGAACAGATACGCAGTATTTT
many	.	TRBV4-1	TRBJ1-2	CASSQDEGTYGYTF	TGCGCCAGCAGCCAAGATGAGGGGACCTATGGCTACACCTTC
.	.	TRBV9	TRBJ2-4	CASSVGGADIQYF	TGTGCCAGCAGCGTAGGTGGGGCGGACATTCAGTACTTC
once	.	TRBV28	TRBJ2-3	CASSHRAVGDTQYF	TGTGCCAGCAGCCATCGAGCGGTTGGGGATACGCAGTATTTT
.	TRBD1	TRBV30	TRBJ1-2	CAWSVLGQGADGHTF	TGTGCCTGGAGCGTCCTCGGACAGGGGGCGGATGGCCACACCTTC
.	TRBD2	TRBV30	TRBJ2-7	CAWSANRNSGSYEQYF	TGTGCCTGGAGTGCCAACAGGAATAGCGGGAGCTACGAGCAGTACTTC
.	TRBD1	TRBV4-1	TRBJ2-5	CASSQPLGTARRETQYF	TGCGCCAGCAGCCAACCTCTCGGGACAGCCCGGCGAGAGACCCAGTACTTC
.	.	TRBV2	TRBJ2-1	CASTPLVGSPQGEQFF	TGTGCCAGCACCCCCTTGGTCGGGAGCCCTCAGGGTGAGCAGTTCTTC
.	.	TRBV2	TRBJ2-7	CASSSPGVYEQYF	TGTGCCAGCAGTAGTCCGGGGGTCTACGAGCAGTACTTC
.	.	TRBV5-1	TRBJ2-3	CASSLGVGRDGTQYF	TGCGCCAGCAGCTTGGGGGTCGGCAGGGACGGTACGCAGTATTTT
few	.	TRBV4-3	TRBJ2-2	CASSQALRALKGELFF	TGCGCCAGCAGCCAAGCTCTGAGGGCGTTAAAAGGGGAGCTGTTTTTT
.	TRBD2	TRBV28	TRBJ2-1	CASTTGGLPANEQFF	TGTGCCAGCACCACCGGGGGACTACCCGCCAATGAGCAGTTCTTC
.	TRBD2	TRBV30	TRBJ2-7	CAWSGVGGPYEQYF	TGTGCCTGGAGTGGGGTGGGAGGGCCCTACGAGCAGTACTTC
.	TRBD2	TRBV7-3	TRBJ2-3	CASSKTSGHTDTQYF	TGTGCCAGCAGCAAAACTAGCGGCCACACAGATACGCAGTATTTT
.	.	TRBV6-1	TRBJ1-6	CASRRQGLNSPLHF	TGTGCCAGCAGGCGCCAGGGGCTTAATTCACCCCTCCACTTT